The 18 T cell receptor beta chains in this list originate from one sample, sequenced in a study of CD8+ T cells in alopecia areata. Reverse transcribed after extraction, RNA yielded cDNA as the sequencing template. TCRdb's table, derived via immunoSEQ multiplex PCR, lists solely in-frame clones and lacks some. The repertoire holds about 140,000 clones, with roughly 50% as singletons. The specimen was CD4+ T cells sorted from blood. These TCRs come from a human donor in good health.

A single count supports this clone. The gene calls are TRBV6-5 and TRBJ1-1; D unclear. The CDR3 is 15 amino acids. The germline V gene has CDR1 MNHEY and CDR2 SVGAGI. Trimming shortened V by 0 bases and J by 0 bases, and 8 bases separated the two germline ends. In DNA, the CDR3 is TGTGCCAGCAGTTACTCCGGGTTCTTGAACACTGAAGCTTTCTTT. Its protein is CASSYSGFLNTEAFF.

This clone has a single count. The chain recombines TRBV15 with TRBJ2-3; D not resolved. The CDR3 extends over 13 amino acids. V was shortened by 4 bases and J by 1 base, with 6 bases between the two germline ends. Germline loops: CDR1 LNHNV, CDR2 YYDKDF (reference sequence). The CDR3 reads CATSIGRTDTQYF. In DNA, the CDR3 is TGTGCCACCAGCATCGGCCGCACAGATACGCAGTATTTT.

V and J are TRBV6-1 and TRBJ2-2, with unresolved D. The CDR3 is 13 residues long. The ends were cut back, 2 bases at V and 6 bases at J, with 7 bases in the middle. The germline gives CDR1 MNHNS, CDR2 SASEGT. The CDR3 sequence: CASSENHPGELFF. The DNA of the CDR3 is TGTGCCAGCAGTGAAAACCATCCCGGGGAGCTGTTTTTT.

V gene TRBV27 combines with J gene TRBJ2-2; no definite D call. This CDR3 comprises 12 residues. CDR1 is MNHEY, CDR2 SMNVEV, per germline (reference sequence). Between the trimmed V and J ends, which lost 7 bases and 4 bases, there was a span of 7 bases. CDR3 nucleotide sequence: TGTGCCAGCACCGGGTTCACCGGGGAGCTGTTTTTT. It translates to CASTGFTGELFF.

The CDR3 DNA sequence: TGTGCCAGCAGCTTGAGCGGGAGGGGTGAGACCCAGTACTTC. It is translated as CASSLSGRGETQYF. The chain has TRBV7-3 and TRBJ2-5; 10 nucleotides match TRBD2. V shed 3 bases and J 5 bases; nucleotides not matched to a gene: 3. From germline, CDR1 is SGHTA and CDR2 FQGTGA. This CDR3 contains 14 residues.

A few counts support this clone. This chain uses TRBV29-1 with TRBJ2-7; D uncertain. Germline values: CDR1 SQVTM, CDR2 ANQGSEA. The germline V and J ends were trimmed by 4 bases and 4 bases, with 8 bases remaining between them. There are 11 residues in the CDR3. CDR3: CSVVFLYEQYF. The CDR3 DNA is TGCAGCGTTGTGTTTTTGTACGAGCAGTACTTC.

The chain joins TRBV2 to TRBJ1-1, with 9 bases lining up with TRBD1. Per germline, CDR1 SNHLY and CDR2 FYNNEI. Losses at the gene ends were 6 bases for V and 12 bases for J; bases not matched to a gene: 8. This CDR3 has 12 residues. CDR3 bases: TGTGCCAGCAGAATGACAGGGGGAGGTTCTTTCTTT. This encodes CASRMTGGGSFF.

The V call is TRBV30, the J call TRBJ1-1; D is perhaps TRBD1 (5 bases). V was pared by 5 bases and J by 5 bases, with 15 bases between. Germline V gene lookup returns CDR1 GTSNPN and CDR2 SVGIG (reference sequence). There are 13 residues in the CDR3. The CDR3 spells CAWQKGRVTEAFF. CDR3 nucleotide sequence: TGTGCCTGGCAAAAAGGCAGGGTGACTGAAGCTTTCTTT.

The chain uses TRBV18 and TRBJ2-2; tentatively, D is TRBD1 or TRBD2 (5 bases each). Germline CDR1 is KGHSH and CDR2 is LQKENI. There are 16 residues in the CDR3. V was trimmed by 2 bases and J by 2 bases, leaving 12 bases between them. Here the CDR3 DNA reads TGTGCCAGCTCACCAAGACGGGGCATTAACACCGGGGAGCTGTTTTTT. Protein product: CASSPRRGINTGELFF.

The chain employs TRBV5-1 and TRBJ2-7; D ambiguous. Trimming shortened V by 0 bases and J by 2 bases, and 0 bases separated the two germline ends. The germline gives CDR1 SGHRS, CDR2 YFSETQ. This CDR3 region has 11 residues. In nucleotides, the CDR3 is TGCGCCAGCAGCTTGGCCTACGAGCAGTACTTC. Its protein product is CASSLAYEQYF.

The V call is TRBV6-6, the J call TRBJ2-3, with TRBD1 as a possible D gene (5 bases). This CDR3 has 15 residues. Per germline, CDR1 MNHNY and CDR2 SVGAGI (reference sequence). The germline V and J ends were trimmed by 2 bases and 4 bases, with 13 bases remaining between them. CDR3 region: CASSYPNQGPDTQYF. DNA for the CDR3: TGTGCCAGCAGTTACCCAAACCAGGGTCCAGATACGCAGTATTTT.

This CDR3 reads CSVEDTGGGFHEQFF. The CDR3 DNA is TGCAGCGTTGAAGACACGGGGGGAGGCTTCCATGAGCAGTTCTTC. The chain joins TRBV29-1 to TRBJ2-1; 7 nucleotides line up with TRBD2. Trimming at V came to 0 bases and at J to 8 bases, leaving 10 bases not matched to a gene. This CDR3 spans 15 amino acids. Germline V gene sequence: CDR1 SQVTM, CDR2 ANQGSEA.

The CDR3 protein is CASSEANQETQYF. The CDR3 coding sequence is TGTGCCAGCAGCGAAGCCAATCAAGAGACCCAGTACTTC. This chain joins TRBV7-2 and TRBJ2-5; D call uncertain. V was shortened by 5 bases and J by 2 bases, with 9 bases between the two germline ends. The length of the CDR3 is 13 residues. In germline, CDR1 is SGHTA, CDR2 FQGNSA. Based on the CDR3 plus reference TRBV7-2 and TRBJ2-5, the full variable domain is GAGVSQSPSNKVTEKGKDVELRCDPISGHTALYWYRQSLGQGLEFLIYFQGNSAPDKSGLPSDRFSAERTGGSVSTLTIQRTQQEDSAVYLCASSEANQETQYFGPGTRLLVL.

The chain is built from TRBV9 and TRBJ2-5, with 9 bases aligning to TRBD1. Germline V gene lookup returns CDR1 SGDLS and CDR2 YYNGEE. The CDR3 spans 15 residues. The junction had 8 bases not matched to a gene; V was cut back by 3 bases and J by 5 bases. CDR3 sequence reads: CASSAGTGSVETQYF. CDR3 sequence (DNA): TGTGCCAGCAGCGCCGGGACAGGGAGTGTGGAGACCCAGTACTTC.

This CDR3 reads CASSLQGLAGGYEQFF. The CDR3 DNA follows: TGTGCCAGCAGCCTCCAGGGACTAGCGGGAGGCTATGAGCAGTTCTTC. This chain connects TRBV7-3 to TRBJ2-1; 15 bases are shared with TRBD2. The CDR3 contains 16 residues. V shed 5 bases, J shed 8 bases, and the junction held 7 bases outside the gene matches. Germline assignment: CDR1 SGHTA and CDR2 FQGTGA. The full variable domain, completed using reference TRBV7-3 and TRBJ2-1, is GAGVSQTPSNKVTEKGKYVELRCDPISGHTALYWYRQSLGQGPEFLIYFQGTGAADDSGLPNDRFFAVRPEGSVSTLKIQRTERGDSAVYLCASSLQGLAGGYEQFFGPGTRLTVL.

This sequence joins TRBV14 and TRBJ2-7, with D uncertain. CDR1 is SGHDN and CDR2 is FVKESK in the germline V gene. V was shortened by 4 bases and J by 0 bases, with 16 bases between the two germline ends. The CDR3 sequence is 16 residues long. The CDR3 nucleotides read TGTGCCAGCAGCCCCCTTTGGTCGGAGAGCTCCTACGAGCAGTACTTC. Amino acids: CASSPLWSESSYEQYF.

V usage is TRBV6-6 and J usage is TRBJ2-1; D uncertain. The CDR3 consists of 14 residues. V was clipped by 5 bases and J by 8 bases, with 16 bases between them. In germline, CDR1 is MNHNY, CDR2 SVGAGI (reference sequence). The CDR3 DNA follows: TGTGCCAGCAGTCCCTCGGGCGCAATGGATGAGCAGTTCTTC. It specifies CASSPSGAMDEQFF.

The rearrangement uses TRBV29-1 and TRBJ2-7, with D perhaps TRBD1 (5 bases). The CDR3 covers 14 residues. Per the germline V gene, CDR1 is SQVTM and CDR2 is ANQGSEA. The V end was cut by 6 bases, the J end by 3 bases, with 18 bases between. CDR3 sequence: CSVKGLPGGYEQYF. CDR3 in DNA: TGCAGCGTCAAGGGGCTTCCAGGTGGCTACGAGCAGTACTTC.